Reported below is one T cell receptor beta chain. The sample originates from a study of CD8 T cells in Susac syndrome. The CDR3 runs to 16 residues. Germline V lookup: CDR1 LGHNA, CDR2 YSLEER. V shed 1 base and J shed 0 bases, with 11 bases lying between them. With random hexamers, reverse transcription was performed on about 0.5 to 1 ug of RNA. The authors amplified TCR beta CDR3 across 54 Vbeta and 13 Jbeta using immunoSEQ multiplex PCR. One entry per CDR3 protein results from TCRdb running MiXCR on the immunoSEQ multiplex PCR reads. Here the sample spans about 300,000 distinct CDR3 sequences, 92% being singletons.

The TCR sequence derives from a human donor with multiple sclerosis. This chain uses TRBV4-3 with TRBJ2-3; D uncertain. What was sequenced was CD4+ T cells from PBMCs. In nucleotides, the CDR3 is TGCGCCAGCAGCCAAGGGATTGCCCCTAGCACAGATACGCAGTATTTT. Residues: CASSQGIAPSTDTQYF.